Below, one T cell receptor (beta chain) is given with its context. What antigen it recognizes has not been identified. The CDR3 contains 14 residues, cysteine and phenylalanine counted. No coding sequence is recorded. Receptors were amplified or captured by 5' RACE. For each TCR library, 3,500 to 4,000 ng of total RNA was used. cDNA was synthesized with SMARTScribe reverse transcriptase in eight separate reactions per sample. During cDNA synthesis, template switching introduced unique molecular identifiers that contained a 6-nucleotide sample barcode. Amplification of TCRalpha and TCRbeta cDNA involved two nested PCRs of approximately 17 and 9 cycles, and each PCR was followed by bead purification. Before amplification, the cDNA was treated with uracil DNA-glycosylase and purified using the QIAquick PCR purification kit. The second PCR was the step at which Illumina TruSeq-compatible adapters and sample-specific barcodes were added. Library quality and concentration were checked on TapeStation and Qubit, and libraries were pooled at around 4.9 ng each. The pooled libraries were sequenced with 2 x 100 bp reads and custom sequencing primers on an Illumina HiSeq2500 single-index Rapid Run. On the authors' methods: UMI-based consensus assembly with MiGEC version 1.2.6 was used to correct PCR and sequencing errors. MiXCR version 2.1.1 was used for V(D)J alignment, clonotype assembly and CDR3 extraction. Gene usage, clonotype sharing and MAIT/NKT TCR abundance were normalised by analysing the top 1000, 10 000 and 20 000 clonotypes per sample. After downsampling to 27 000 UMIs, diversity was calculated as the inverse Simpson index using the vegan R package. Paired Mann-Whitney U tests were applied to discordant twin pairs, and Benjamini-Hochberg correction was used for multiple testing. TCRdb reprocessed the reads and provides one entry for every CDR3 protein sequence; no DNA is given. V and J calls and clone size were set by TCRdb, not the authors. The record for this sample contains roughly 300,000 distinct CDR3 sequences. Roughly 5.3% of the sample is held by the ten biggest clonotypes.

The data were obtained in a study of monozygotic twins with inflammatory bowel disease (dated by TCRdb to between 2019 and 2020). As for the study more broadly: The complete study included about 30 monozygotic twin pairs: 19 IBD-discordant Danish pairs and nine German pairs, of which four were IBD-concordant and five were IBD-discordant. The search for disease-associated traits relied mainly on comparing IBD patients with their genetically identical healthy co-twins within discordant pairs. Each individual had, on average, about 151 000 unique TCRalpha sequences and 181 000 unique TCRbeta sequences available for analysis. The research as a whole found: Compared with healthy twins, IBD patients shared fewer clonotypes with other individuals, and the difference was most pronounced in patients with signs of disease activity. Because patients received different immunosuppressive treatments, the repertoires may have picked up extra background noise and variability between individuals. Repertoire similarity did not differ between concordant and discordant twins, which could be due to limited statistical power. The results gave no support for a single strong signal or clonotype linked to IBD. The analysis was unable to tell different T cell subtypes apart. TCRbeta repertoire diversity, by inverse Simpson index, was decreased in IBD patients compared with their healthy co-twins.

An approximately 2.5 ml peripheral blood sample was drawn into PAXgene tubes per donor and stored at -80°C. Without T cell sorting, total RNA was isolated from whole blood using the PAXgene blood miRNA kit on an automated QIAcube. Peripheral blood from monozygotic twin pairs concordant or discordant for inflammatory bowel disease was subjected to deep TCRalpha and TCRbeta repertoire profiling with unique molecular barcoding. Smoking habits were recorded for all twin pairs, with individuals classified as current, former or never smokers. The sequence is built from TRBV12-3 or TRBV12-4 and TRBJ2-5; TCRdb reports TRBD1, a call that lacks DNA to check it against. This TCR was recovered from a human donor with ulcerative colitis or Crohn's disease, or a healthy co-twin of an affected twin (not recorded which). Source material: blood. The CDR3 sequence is CASSRGQGRETQYF.